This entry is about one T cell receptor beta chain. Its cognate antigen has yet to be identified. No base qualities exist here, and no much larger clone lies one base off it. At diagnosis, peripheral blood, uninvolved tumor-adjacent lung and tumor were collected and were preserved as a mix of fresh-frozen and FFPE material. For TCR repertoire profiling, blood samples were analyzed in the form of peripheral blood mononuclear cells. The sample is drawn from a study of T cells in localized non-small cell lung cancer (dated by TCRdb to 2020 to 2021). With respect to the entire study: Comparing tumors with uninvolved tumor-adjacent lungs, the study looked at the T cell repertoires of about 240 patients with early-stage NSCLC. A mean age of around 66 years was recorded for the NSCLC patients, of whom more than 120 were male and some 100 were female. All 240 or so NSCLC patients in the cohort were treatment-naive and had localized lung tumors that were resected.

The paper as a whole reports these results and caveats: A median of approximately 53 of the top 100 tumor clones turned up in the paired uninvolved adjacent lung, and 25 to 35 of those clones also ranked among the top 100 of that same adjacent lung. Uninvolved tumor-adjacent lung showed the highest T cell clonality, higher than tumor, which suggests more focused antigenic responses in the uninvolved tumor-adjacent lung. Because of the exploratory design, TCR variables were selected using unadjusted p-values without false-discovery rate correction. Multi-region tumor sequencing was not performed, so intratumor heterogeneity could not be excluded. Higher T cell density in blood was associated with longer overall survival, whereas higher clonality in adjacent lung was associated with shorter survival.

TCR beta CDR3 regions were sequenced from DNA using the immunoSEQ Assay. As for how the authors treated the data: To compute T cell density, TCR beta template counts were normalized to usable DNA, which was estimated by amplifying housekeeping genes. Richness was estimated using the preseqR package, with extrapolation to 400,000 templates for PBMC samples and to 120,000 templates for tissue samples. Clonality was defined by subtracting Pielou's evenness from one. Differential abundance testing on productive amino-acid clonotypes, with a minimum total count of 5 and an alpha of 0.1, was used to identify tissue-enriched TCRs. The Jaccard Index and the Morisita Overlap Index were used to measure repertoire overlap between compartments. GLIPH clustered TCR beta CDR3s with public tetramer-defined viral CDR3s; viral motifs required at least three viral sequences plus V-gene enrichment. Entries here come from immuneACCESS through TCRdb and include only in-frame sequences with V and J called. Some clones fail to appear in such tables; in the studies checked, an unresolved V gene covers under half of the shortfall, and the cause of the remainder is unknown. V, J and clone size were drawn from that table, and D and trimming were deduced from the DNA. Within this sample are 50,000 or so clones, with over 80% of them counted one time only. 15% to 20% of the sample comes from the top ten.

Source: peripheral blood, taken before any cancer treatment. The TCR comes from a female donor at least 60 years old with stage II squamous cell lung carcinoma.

The nucleotide sequence is TGTGCCAGCAGCGCGGAGTTAGCGGGGAACACCGGGGAGCTGTTTTTT. It translates as CASSAELAGNTGELFF. The chain is assembled from TRBV9 and TRBJ2-2; TRBD2 agrees with 7 junctional bases. For CDR1 and CDR2, the germline V gene lists SGDLS and YYNGEE. The CDR3 holds 16 amino acids from the cysteine to the phenylalanine. The DNA shown is the 48-base CDR3, in frame from base 1. Compared with germline, V lacks 3 bases and J lacks 1 base; bases without a gene match: 6.